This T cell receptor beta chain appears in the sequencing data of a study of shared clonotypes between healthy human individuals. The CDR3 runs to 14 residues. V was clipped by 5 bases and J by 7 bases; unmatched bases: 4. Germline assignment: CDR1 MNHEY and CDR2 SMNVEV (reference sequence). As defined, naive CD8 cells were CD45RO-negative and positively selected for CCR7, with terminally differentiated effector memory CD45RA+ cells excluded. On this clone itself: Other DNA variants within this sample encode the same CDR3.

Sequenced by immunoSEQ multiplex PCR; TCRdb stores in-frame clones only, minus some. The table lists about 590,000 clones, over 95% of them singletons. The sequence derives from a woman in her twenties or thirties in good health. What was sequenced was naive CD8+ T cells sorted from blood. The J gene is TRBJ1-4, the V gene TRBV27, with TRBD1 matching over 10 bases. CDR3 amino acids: CASSPRQGAEKLFF. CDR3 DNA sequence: TGTGCCAGCAGTCCTCGACAGGGGGCTGAAAAACTGTTTTTT.